This TCR beta chain was found in a study of cytomegalovirus exposure and HLA in healthy donors. Looked up from germline, CDR1 is SGHDT and CDR2 is YYEEEE. Deletions cut 4 bases from V and 3 bases from J, with 17 bases between. CDR3 size: 15 residues. This clone occurred once. The PCR was carried out with 60 Vbeta primers and 13 Jbeta primers. Data came from immunoSEQ multiplex PCR; TCRdb stores just in-frame clones and leaves some out. The sample contains under 200,000 clones, 84% of which appear only once. The rearrangement links TRBV5-6 to TRBJ2-7; D is possibly TRBD2 (6 bases). This clonotype was sampled from a boy between 2 and 15 years old in good health and CMV-seronegative. The sequencing input was PBMCs. The CDR3, as DNA: TGTGCCAGCAGCCGGCCCGGGACTCCTAACTACGAGCAGTACTTC. Amino acids: CASSRPGTPNYEQYF.